This T cell receptor (beta chain) was found in a study of blood T cell repertoires in COVID-19. About the study: T cells, B-cell-depleted T cells, or PBMCs supplied cDNA or gDNA.

How the authors handled the data: Amplification of reference gene primers provided the estimated nucleated cell counts. Clones were read by immunoSEQ multiplex PCR, and TCRdb kept only the in-frame ones, dropping some. For V, J and clone size, that table is used; D and trimming come from the DNA. The repertoire holds 220,000 or so clones, with 92% as singletons. Germline CDR1 reads LNHDA; CDR2 reads SQIVND (reference sequence). The CDR3 consists of 13 residues. The V gene lost 10 bases and the J gene lost 0 bases, with 13 bases spanning the gap. Material: peripheral blood. The J gene is TRBJ2-7, the V gene TRBV19; possibly TRBD2 for D (6 bases). This clonotype was obtained from a man aged 55 to 70 with COVID-19, enrolled during active disease. CDR3 coding DNA: TGTGCCACGGGAGACTACCCCTCCTACGAGCAGTACTTC. The encoded protein is CATGDYPSYEQYF.